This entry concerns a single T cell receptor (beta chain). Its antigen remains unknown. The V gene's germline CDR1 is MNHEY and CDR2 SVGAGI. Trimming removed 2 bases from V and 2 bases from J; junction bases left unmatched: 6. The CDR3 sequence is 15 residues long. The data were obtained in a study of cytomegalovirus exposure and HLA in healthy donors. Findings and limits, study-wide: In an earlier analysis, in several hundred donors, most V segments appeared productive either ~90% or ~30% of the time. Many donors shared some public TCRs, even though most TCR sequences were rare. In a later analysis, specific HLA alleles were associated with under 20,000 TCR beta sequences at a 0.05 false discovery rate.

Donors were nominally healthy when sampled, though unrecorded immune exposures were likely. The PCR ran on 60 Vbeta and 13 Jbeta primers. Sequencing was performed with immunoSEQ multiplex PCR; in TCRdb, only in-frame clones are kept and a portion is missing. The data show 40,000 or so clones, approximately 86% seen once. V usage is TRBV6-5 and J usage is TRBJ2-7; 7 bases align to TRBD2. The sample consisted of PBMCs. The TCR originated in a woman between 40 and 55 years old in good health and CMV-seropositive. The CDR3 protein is CASSYREGTTYEQYF. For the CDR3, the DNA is TGTGCCAGCAGTTACAGGGAGGGCACCACCTACGAGCAGTACTTC.